One and the same sample provided the 31 T cell receptor beta chains below, sequenced in a study of brain T cells in children with intractable seizures. The method was immunoSEQ multiplex PCR; TCRdb's version includes in-frame clones alone and lacks a portion of them. The repertoire holds tens of thousands of clones, with approximately 90% as singletons. Sequenced here: peripheral blood, sampled at surgery. The source is a girl aged 2 to 10 with Rasmussen encephalitis and intractable seizures.

This chain uses TRBV27 with TRBJ1-1; 10 bases match TRBD1. The CDR3 loop spans 17 amino acids. V lost 9 bases and J lost 0; bases outside the gene matches: 13. Germline-derived CDR1 and CDR2 are MNHEY and SMNVEV (reference sequence). CDR3 DNA: TGTGCCAGTTATTCCGGACAGGGGGGATTCGTGAACACTGAAGCTTTCTTT. This gives the protein CASYSGQGGFVNTEAFF.

The V call is TRBV2, the J call TRBJ2-7; 12 nucleotides align to TRBD1. Germline V gives CDR1 SNHLY, CDR2 FYNNEI. The CDR3 covers 16 residues. Trimming removed 0 bases from V and 8 bases from J; junction bases left unmatched: 8. The CDR3 sequence is CASSEALHGTGGKQYF. CDR3 nucleotides: TGTGCCAGCAGTGAAGCGCTACACGGGACAGGGGGCAAGCAGTACTTC.

The chain couples TRBV2 to TRBJ2-5, with D perhaps assigned TRBD1 or TRBD2 (6 bases each). CDR1 and CDR2 (germline): SNHLY, FYNNEI. CDR3 length: 15 amino acids. Trimming took 6 bases from V and 3 from J, leaving 17 bases between them. CDR3 DNA sequence: TGTGCCAGCAGCCGAAGGGGGGCAGCCGAAGAGACCCAGTACTTC. Translating gives CASSRRGAAEETQYF.

The rearrangement uses TRBV6-4 and TRBJ2-2, with 12 bases aligning to TRBD2. This CDR3 contains 13 residues. Germline values: CDR1 MRHNA, CDR2 SNTAGT. With 10 bases clipped from V and 6 bases from J, the junction kept 3 bases outside the gene matches. The CDR3 spells CATGTSGSGELFF. DNA for the CDR3: TGTGCCACTGGGACTAGCGGGTCCGGGGAGCTGTTTTTT.

V and J are TRBV10-3 and TRBJ1-5; 9 nucleotides line up with TRBD1. The V segment lost 7 bases and the J segment 2 bases; nucleotides outside the gene matches: 6. This CDR3 region has 15 residues. Germline V gene sequence: CDR1 ENHRY, CDR2 SYGVKD. CDR3 amino acids: CAINNRGPGNQPQHF. The CDR3, as DNA: TGTGCCATCAACAACAGGGGGCCGGGCAATCAGCCCCAGCATTTT.

V is TRBV28 and J is TRBJ2-2; D unclear. Germline values: CDR1 MDHEN, CDR2 SYDVKM. Trimming stripped 3 bases from V and 1 base from J, with 6 bases between. The CDR3 runs 14 residues. The CDR3 region is CASSLTGNTGELFF. CDR3 nucleotides: TGTGCCAGCAGTTTGACGGGGAACACCGGGGAGCTGTTTTTT.

The V and J genes are TRBV19 and TRBJ2-1; TRBD1 or TRBD2 may be the D gene (5 bases each). The CDR3 runs to 15 residues. CDR1 is LNHDA and CDR2 is SQIVND in the germline V gene (reference sequence). Trimming shortened V by 4 bases and J by 10 bases, and 20 bases separated the two germline ends. The CDR3 DNA sequence: TGTGCCAGTAGTAGTAAAAGGGCTGGGGACCGCGAGCAGTTCTTC. Protein product: CASSSKRAGDREQFF.

This chain uses TRBV28 with TRBJ1-2, with D unresolved. The CDR3 length is 11 residues. Germline V gene sequence: CDR1 MDHEN, CDR2 SYDVKM. V shed 1 base and J shed 8 bases, with 5 bases lying between them. The CDR3 DNA sequence: TGTGCCAGCAGTTTATCGGGAGGCTACACCTTC. Its protein is CASSLSGGYTF.

This chain links TRBV24-1 with TRBJ2-5; 8 bases are shared with TRBD1. Germline V gives CDR1 KGHDR, CDR2 SFDVKD. Trimming cost V 2 bases and J 1 base; bases outside gene matches: 2. CDR3 size: 15 residues. The CDR3 bases are TGTGCCACCAGTGATTCCGGGACAGGCCAAGAGACCCAGTACTTC. It yields the protein CATSDSGTGQETQYF.

The genes are TRBV9 and TRBJ2-1, with D maybe TRBD2 (5 bases). CDR1 SGDLS and CDR2 YYNGEE come from the germline V gene. This CDR3 spans 12 amino acids. With 7 bases removed from V and 6 bases from J, the gap between germline ends came to 11 bases. The CDR3 bases are TGTGCCAGCGGCCGGACTCGCAATGAGCAGTTCTTC. Translating gives CASGRTRNEQFF.

The CDR3 coding sequence is TGTGCCAGCAGCTTAGAAGGAAATGGGGCCAACGTCCTGACTTTC. It is translated as CASSLEGNGANVLTF. V and J are TRBV7-3 and TRBJ2-6; D not resolved. Germline CDR1 is SGHTA and CDR2 is FQGTGA. This CDR3 is built from 15 residues. The germline V and J ends were trimmed by 2 bases and 3 bases, with 8 bases remaining between them.

The V call is TRBV6-6, the J call TRBJ1-2; D may be TRBD1 (5 bases). CDR3 length: 14 amino acids. CDR1 and CDR2 (germline): MNHNY, SVGAGI (reference sequence). V gave up 2 bases and J gave up 5 bases, with 12 bases separating them. The chain's CDR3 is CASSYERGGYGYTF. DNA of the CDR3: TGTGCCAGCAGTTACGAGAGGGGAGGGTATGGCTACACCTTC.

V and J are TRBV13 and TRBJ1-5; the match to TRBD1 covers 8 bases. V shed 6 bases, J shed 7 bases, and the junction held 11 bases outside the gene matches. The V gene's germline CDR1 is PRHDT and CDR2 FYEKMQ (reference sequence). This CDR3 is 15 amino acids long. The CDR3, as DNA: TGTGCCAGCAGTCGCAGGGGGCGCGATATCCAGCCCCAGCATTTT. Protein sequence: CASSRRGRDIQPQHF.

This clone was recorded once. V gene TRBV20-1 combines with J gene TRBJ1-2, with unresolved D. The CDR3 consists of 11 residues. V gave up 7 bases and J gave up 4 bases, with 10 bases separating them. Germline assignment: CDR1 DFQATT and CDR2 SNEGSKA (reference sequence). The CDR3 DNA is TGCAGTGTTCCCTCCCCCTATGGCTACACCTTC. The encoded protein is CSVPSPYGYTF.

The chain carries TRBV2 and TRBJ1-1; D is uncertain. Trimming shortened V by 7 bases and J by 2 bases, and 17 bases separated the two germline ends. CDR1 and CDR2 from the germline V gene are SNHLY and FYNNEI. CDR3 length: 15 residues. Here the CDR3 DNA reads TGTGCCAGCAATTCTGTCCCGGCGGTTAACACTGAAGCTTTCTTT. This gives the protein CASNSVPAVNTEAFF.

The chain recombines TRBV18 with TRBJ2-7, with 9 positions matching TRBD1. CDR3 size: 16 residues. Trimming took 1 base from V and 1 from J; bases not matched to a gene: 5. CDR1 and CDR2 (germline): KGHSH, LQKENI. The CDR3 DNA reads as TGTGCCAGCTCACCACAAGGGGGGACAGGGTCCTACGAGCAGTACTTC. This translates into CASSPQGGTGSYEQYF.

This clone occurred once. The V gene is TRBV19, the J gene TRBJ1-5; tentative D call: TRBD1 (6 bases). V was cut by 0 bases and J by 2 bases, with 17 bases left in between. Germline lookup yields CDR1 LNHDA and CDR2 SQIVND (reference sequence). The CDR3 consists of 18 residues. The CDR3 region has the DNA TGTGCCAGTAGTATAGACCCCAACAGGGTGACGGGCAATCAGCCCCAGCATTTT. This codes for CASSIDPNRVTGNQPQHF. The full variable domain, in which reference TRBV19 and TRBJ1-5 provide the parts outside the CDR3, is DGGITQSPKYLFRKEGQNVTLSCEQNLNHDAMYWYRQDPGQGLRLIYYSQIVNDFQKGDIAEGYSVSREKKESFPLTVTSAQKNPTAFYLCASSIDPNRVTGNQPQHFGDGTRLSIL.

The chain is built from TRBV5-5 and TRBJ1-3; a weak D match, TRBD1 (5 bases). CDR3 length: 15 residues. V lost 2 bases and J lost 0, with 9 bases in between. Per germline, CDR1 SGHKS and CDR2 YYEKEE (reference sequence). Here the CDR3 reads CASSLLDSSGNTIYF. The CDR3 DNA sequence: TGTGCCAGCAGCTTACTAGACAGCTCTGGAAACACCATATATTTT. The full variable domain, in which reference TRBV5-5 and TRBJ1-3 provide the parts outside the CDR3, is DAGVTQSPTHLIKTRGQQVTLRCSPISGHKSVSWYQQVLGQGPQFIFQYYEKEERGRGNFPDRFSARQFPNYSSELNVNALLLGDSALYLCASSLLDSSGNTIYFGEGSWLTVV.

The V call is TRBV2, the J call TRBJ2-7; 8 nucleotides align to TRBD1. CDR1 is SNHLY and CDR2 is FYNNEI in the germline V gene. The CDR3 contains 14 residues. With V trimmed by 8 bases and J by 1 base, 7 bases remained unmatched. The CDR3: CASEGTGASYEQYF. The CDR3 nucleotides are TGTGCCAGCGAGGGGACAGGCGCTTCCTACGAGCAGTACTTC.

The rearrangement uses TRBV19 and TRBJ2-1; 11 bases match TRBD2. V shed 4 bases and J 3 bases; nucleotides not matched to a gene: 2. Germline V gene sequence: CDR1 LNHDA, CDR2 SQIVND (reference sequence). The CDR3 totals 15 residues. The CDR3 protein is CASSTGTSGYNEQFF. The CDR3 DNA is TGTGCCAGTAGTACCGGGACTAGCGGCTACAATGAGCAGTTCTTC.

The chain recombines TRBV6-5 with TRBJ2-3; D is perhaps TRBD1 or TRBD2 (5 bases each). V was trimmed by 6 bases and J by 0 bases, leaving 7 bases between them. This CDR3 has 13 amino acids. In germline, CDR1 is MNHEY, CDR2 SVGAGI. The CDR3 spells CASRRDSTDTQYF. CDR3 coding DNA: TGTGCCAGCAGACGGGACAGCACAGATACGCAGTATTTT.

This rearrangement joins TRBV27 to TRBJ2-7; 8 bases align to TRBD1. The CDR3 is 14 residues long. Germline V CDR1 and CDR2: MNHEY, SMNVEV (reference sequence). V dropped 6 bases and J dropped 5; count of bases not matched to a gene: 9. CDR3 nucleotide sequence: TGTGCCAGCAGATCGAGGACAGGGATCCACGAGCAGTACTTC. Translating gives CASRSRTGIHEQYF.

This chain uses TRBV7-9 with TRBJ2-3; 7 bases agree with TRBD2. Germline trimming cut 5 bases from V and 13 bases from J; bases unmatched to any gene: 0. This CDR3 has 9 residues. Germline V gene sequence: CDR1 SEHNR, CDR2 FQNEAQ (reference sequence). In DNA form, the CDR3 reads TGTGCCAGCAGCCGGGGGGAGTATTTT. This gives the protein CASSRGEYF.

The chain links TRBV5-6 to TRBJ1-1; D might be TRBD1 (5 bases). The length of the CDR3 is 14 residues. Trimming took 1 base from V and 8 from J, leaving 15 bases between them. Per germline, CDR1 SGHDT and CDR2 YYEEEE. CDR3 residues: CASSLTFFGGEAFF. For the CDR3, the DNA is TGTGCCAGCAGCTTGACCTTTTTCGGGGGAGAAGCTTTCTTT.

This chain uses TRBV5-1 with TRBJ2-2; possible D gene TRBD1, 6 bases. The V gene's germline CDR1 is SGHRS and CDR2 YFSETQ. The V end lost 4 bases, the J end lost 5 bases, and 12 bases lay between the germline ends. The CDR3 consists of 14 residues. CDR3 residues: CASSVGQGTGELFF. The CDR3 region has the DNA TGCGCCAGCAGCGTGGGTCAGGGGACCGGGGAGCTGTTTTTT.

The chain employs TRBV18 and TRBJ2-5; D remains ambiguous. This CDR3 region has 13 residues. Germline CDR1 is KGHSH and CDR2 is LQKENI. Trimming took 1 base from V and 1 from J, leaving 4 bases between them. For the CDR3, the DNA is TGTGCCAGCTCACCACAAATCCAAGAGACCCAGTACTTC. This sequence encodes CASSPQIQETQYF.

This clone counts as medium-sized (0.01 to 0.1%). V and J are TRBV12-3 or TRBV12-4 and TRBJ1-1; D gene uncertain. The V end was cut by 3 bases, the J end by 1 base, with 6 bases between. This CDR3 spans 13 amino acids. The CDR3 DNA reads as TGTGCCAGCAGTTTCTTTACGAACACTGAAGCTTTCTTT. Translated: CASSFFTNTEAFF.

The rearrangement links TRBV29-1 to TRBJ1-1, with TRBD1 matching 9 bases. This CDR3 has 13 residues. Germline assignment: CDR1 SQVTM and CDR2 ANQGSEA. The V gene end was trimmed by 7 bases and the J gene end by 3 bases; junction bases not matched to a gene: 6. The CDR3 is CSARRDRDTEAFF. The DNA for the CDR3 is TGCAGCGCCCGGAGGGACAGGGACACTGAAGCTTTCTTT.

The V call is TRBV3-1 (or the pseudogene TRBV3-2), the J call TRBJ2-1; 15 bases line up with TRBD2. Germline CDR1 LGHDT, CDR2 YNNKEL (reference sequence). Trimming at V came to 3 bases and at J to 6 bases, leaving 3 bases not matched to a gene. CDR3 length: 16 residues. CDR3 sequence: CASSQRTSGRANEQFF. CDR3 DNA sequence: TGTGCCAGCAGCCAGAGGACTAGCGGGAGGGCCAATGAGCAGTTCTTC.

The gene calls are TRBV11-2 and TRBJ2-1, with D possibly TRBD2 on 5 matching bases. The CDR3 extends over 14 amino acids. Germline V gene sequence: CDR1 SGHAT, CDR2 FQNNGV. Trimming removed 2 bases at V and 7 bases at J, with 12 bases between. This chain's CDR3 is CASSLSTRANEQFF. CDR3 in DNA: TGTGCCAGCAGCTTATCCACTAGGGCTAATGAGCAGTTCTTC.

The chain is built from TRBV5-4 and TRBJ2-1; either TRBD1 or TRBD2 may fit D (5 bases each). The CDR3 totals 11 residues. The germline gives CDR1 SGHNT, CDR2 YYREEE (reference sequence). Trimming took 1 base from V and 10 from J, leaving 6 bases between them. The CDR3 sequence: CASSLWGEQFF. CDR3 bases: TGTGCCAGCAGCTTGTGGGGGGAGCAGTTCTTC.